The entry below gives a single T cell receptor (beta chain) sequence along with its context. Antigen specificity is unknown. The data derive from a study of T cell responses to AZD1222 COVID-19 vaccine. On the study more broadly: The study pooled second doses at about 4 or about 12 weeks.

General study findings and limits: Clonal diversity was possibly underestimated; the donors were predominantly white British and more often female. Spike-specific TCR breadth and depth both grew after two AZD1222 doses.

Profiling relied on immunoSEQ multiplex PCR, and the TCRdb table lists in-frame clones only, not all of them. The profile shows about 94,000 clones, about 88% of them singletons. Looked up from germline, CDR1 is LGHDT and CDR2 is YNNKEL (reference sequence). This CDR3 region has 15 residues. Trimming took off 2 bases at V and 2 bases at J, with 10 bases between the two ends. The chain carries TRBV3-1 (or the pseudogene TRBV3-2) and TRBJ1-3, with a tentative D call TRBD1 (6 bases). This receptor was identified in an adult in good health. The material was peripheral blood, obtained on day 0 of AZD1222 vaccination. The DNA of the CDR3 is TGTGCCAGCAGCCAAAACCCAGGGGCTGGAAACACCATATATTTT. Amino acid sequence: CASSQNPGAGNTIYF.